A selection of T cell receptor beta chains follows, all from one sample in a study of blood T cell repertoires in COVID-19. Repertoires were generated with immunoSEQ multiplex PCR, while TCRdb's copy carries only in-frame clones and drops some. The top ten clones hold around 3.9% of a sample with about 290,000 clones, 85% of them seen once. The sequencing input was peripheral blood. The receptor set was obtained from a woman in her fifties or sixties with active or convalescent COVID-19. Each CDR3 is given without its conserved first and last residue. D genes are given only for firm matches.

j_call,v_call,d_call,cdr3_aa
TRBJ1-6,TRBV10-3,.,AIRDSSSSYNSPLH
TRBJ2-1,TRBV9,.,ASSAGNEQF
TRBJ2-1,TRBV7-2,.,ASSLATRVYNEQF
TRBJ2-7,TRBV5-1,TRBD1,ASSWDRHYEQY
TRBJ2-1,TRBV7-2,.,ASSLGLPKLQF
TRBJ2-5,TRBV9,.,ASSVSAAGETQY
TRBJ1-5,TRBV28,TRBD1,ASSLGQGFRQPQH
TRBJ2-1,TRBV29-1,TRBD2,SVGKREGSYNEQF
TRBJ1-4,TRBV29-1,TRBD1,SGRTGTTNEKLF
TRBJ2-7,TRBV3-1/TRBV3-2,TRBD1,ASRVGQGKLDEQY
TRBJ2-3,TRBV11-2,TRBD1,ASRDGTVSTDTQY
TRBJ1-2,TRBV28,TRBD1,ASSSIPGDRGVYGYT
TRBJ1-6,TRBV18,.,ASSPPGSRVYSPLH
TRBJ1-6,TRBV27,.,ASRQGGNSPLH
TRBJ2-1,TRBV5-4,TRBD2,ASSLDWASGSPNEQF
TRBJ2-1,TRBV7-9,TRBD2,ASSLGWTSGDNEQF
TRBJ2-1,TRBV2,TRBD2,ASLSGRSGNNEQF
TRBJ2-7,TRBV5-1,.,ASSLSGSSYEQY
TRBJ2-1,TRBV19,TRBD2,ASRASGSSYNEQF
TRBJ1-4,TRBV19,.,ASSSRENEKLF
TRBJ2-1,TRBV12-3/TRBV12-4,.,ASGLSVEQF
TRBJ2-2,TRBV27,TRBD2,ASSLKVAGATGELF